Listed here are 10 T cell receptor beta chains from one sample, sequenced in a study of blood T cell repertoires in COVID-19. TCRdb's copy holds only in-frame clones and misses some; the assay was immunoSEQ multiplex PCR. The data contain some 240,000 clones, 75% to 85% of them seen just once; the ten biggest clones take up around 7.2%. The sequenced sample consisted of peripheral blood. These receptors originate from a woman over 75 with COVID-19, enrolled during active disease.

This clone was counted a few times. The genes are TRBV5-1 and TRBJ2-7; TRBD1 might be the D (6 bases). The CDR3 length is 14 residues. The germline V gene encodes CDR1 SGHRS and CDR2 YFSETQ. Between the trimmed V and J ends, which lost 4 bases and 4 bases, there was a span of 15 bases. CDR3 loop: CASSIQGPEYEQYF. In nucleotides, the CDR3 is TGCGCCAGCAGCATCCAGGGGCCCGAGTACGAGCAGTACTTC.

This rearrangement joins TRBV6-5 to TRBJ1-6; 8 nucleotides align to TRBD1. The CDR3 runs 15 residues. Germline loops: CDR1 MNHEY, CDR2 SVGAGI. Germline trimming cut 0 bases from V and 8 bases from J; bases unmatched to any gene: 3. Here the CDR3 reads CASSYSDRGDSPLHF. The CDR3 coding sequence is TGTGCCAGCAGTTACTCAGACAGGGGAGATTCACCCCTCCACTTT.

The V call is TRBV6-5, the J call TRBJ2-6; 9 bases match TRBD1. This CDR3 spans 15 amino acids. Looked up from germline, CDR1 is MNHEY and CDR2 is SVGAGI. V lost 11 bases, J lost 0 bases, and 5 bases stayed unmatched. CDR3 sequence (DNA): TGTGCCGGGACAGGGCCTAACTCTGGGGCCAACGTCCTGACTTTC. Encoded protein: CAGTGPNSGANVLTF.

This clone was detected a few times. The chain links TRBV28 to TRBJ1-6; unclear D gene. The CDR3 has 13 amino acids. The germline V gene has CDR1 MDHEN and CDR2 SYDVKM. The ends were cut back, 8 bases at V and 7 bases at J, with 12 bases in the middle. CDR3 sequence: CASRREENSPLHF. The CDR3 DNA is TGTGCCAGCCGTCGGGAGGAGAATTCACCCCTCCACTTT.

For this clone: No DNA is shown, since the ends of the CDR3 on it are uncertain; the CDR3 is the one TCRdb lists. The chain combines TRBV6-2 or TRBV6-3 with TRBJ2-7; TRBD2, the table's D call, was not compared with the DNA. CDR1 is MNHEY and CDR2 is SVGEGT in the germline V gene. Both ends counted, the CDR3 spans 14 residues. CDR3 loop: CASSSSTSGRVQYF.

The chain has TRBV27 and TRBJ2-7, with TRBD2 identical over 10 bases. The CDR3 runs to 15 residues. Germline V gene lookup returns CDR1 MNHEY and CDR2 SMNVEV (reference sequence). V lost 4 bases, J lost 1 base, and 4 bases stayed unmatched. The CDR3 reads CASSSLLAGSYEQYF. The CDR3, as DNA: TGTGCCAGCAGTTCCCTACTAGCGGGGTCCTACGAGCAGTACTTC.

The V call is TRBV27, the J call TRBJ2-7; the D gene is possibly TRBD2 (5 bases). The CDR3 totals 15 residues. V shed 2 bases and J shed 2 bases, with 13 bases lying between them. CDR1 is MNHEY and CDR2 is SMNVEV in the germline V gene (reference sequence). The CDR3 nucleotides read TGTGCCAGCAGTTTAATCGGGAAAGGGACCTACGAGCAGTACTTC. Protein product: CASSLIGKGTYEQYF.

This clone is a singleton in its sample. This chain links TRBV20-1 with TRBJ1-1; TRBD1 might be the D (5 bases). Germline CDR1 and CDR2: DFQATT and SNEGSKA (reference sequence). The CDR3 is made up of 11 amino acids. V was pared by 5 bases and J by 3 bases, with 7 bases between. CDR3 residues: CSASGDTEAFF. In nucleotides, the CDR3 is TGCAGTGCTTCGGGGGACACTGAAGCTTTCTTT.

The chain recombines TRBV7-3 with TRBJ2-7; D may be TRBD2 (6 bases). The V gene's germline CDR1 is SGHTA and CDR2 FQGTGA. The germline V and J ends were trimmed by 0 bases and 6 bases, with 18 bases remaining between them. This CDR3 region has 16 residues. CDR3 sequence reads: CASSLTAGSPMGEQYF. The CDR3 region has the DNA TGTGCCAGCAGCTTAACTGCGGGGAGCCCGATGGGCGAGCAGTACTTC.

The V gene is TRBV5-6, the J gene TRBJ2-7; maybe TRBD1 (7 bases). The V end was cut by 2 bases, the J end by 0 bases, with 15 bases between. The CDR3 is 16 residues long. The V gene's germline CDR1 is SGHDT and CDR2 YYEEEE. In DNA, the CDR3 is TGTGCCAGCAGCTTTGGAGGGGGCCCCAGCTCCTACGAGCAGTACTTC. Amino acid sequence: CASSFGGGPSSYEQYF. Full variable domain (missing parts from reference TRBV5-6 and TRBJ2-7): DAGVTQSPTHLIKTRGQQVTLRCSPKSGHDTVSWYQQALGQGPQFIFQYYEEEERQRGNFPDRFSGHQFPNYSSELNVNALLLGDSALYLCASSFGGGPSSYEQYFGPGTRLTVT.